This TCR beta chain was observed in a study of long-term antiretroviral therapy in people with HIV. In the case of this clone: Antigen unknown.

Germline V gives CDR1 MRHNA, CDR2 SNTAGT. This CDR3 spans 12 amino acids. Trimming stripped 10 bases from V and 5 bases from J, with 12 bases between. Version v3.0 of the immunoSEQ assay ran at survey level. Profiling relied on immunoSEQ multiplex PCR, and the TCRdb table lists in-frame clones only, not all of them. The table records around 19,000 clones, around 82% of them present only once. General study findings and limits: Information pertaining to ART adherence, viral resistance or therapeutic modifications was not obtained. ART was followed by higher diversity that remained below transplant donor controls. Repertoire dominance by clones expanded before ART was seen at all time points.

In the United States, treatment was given to all participants with HIV. Specimen: unsorted PBMCs, collected 2.3 to 2.5 years after starting antiretroviral therapy. This TCR was recovered from a man aged 35-49 years with HIV. The rearrangement links TRBV6-4 to TRBJ2-1, with a weak D call TRBD1 (6 bases). CDR3: CATGQGNNEQFF. As DNA, the CDR3 is TGTGCCACGGGGCAGGGGAACAATGAGCAGTTCTTC.